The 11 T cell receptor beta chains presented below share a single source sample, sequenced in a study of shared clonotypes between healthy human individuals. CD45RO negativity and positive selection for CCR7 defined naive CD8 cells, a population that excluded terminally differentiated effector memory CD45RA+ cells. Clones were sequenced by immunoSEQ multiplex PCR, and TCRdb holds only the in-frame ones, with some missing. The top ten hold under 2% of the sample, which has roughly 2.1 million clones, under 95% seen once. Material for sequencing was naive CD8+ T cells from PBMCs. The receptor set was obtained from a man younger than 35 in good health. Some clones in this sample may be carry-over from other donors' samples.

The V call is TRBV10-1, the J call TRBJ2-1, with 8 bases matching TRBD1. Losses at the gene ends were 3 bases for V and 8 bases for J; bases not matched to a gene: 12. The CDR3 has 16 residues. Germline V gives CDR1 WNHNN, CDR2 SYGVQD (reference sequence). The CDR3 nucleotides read TGCGCCAGCAGTGAAGGGAGGCAGGGGGCGCAGGATGAGCAGTTCTTC. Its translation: CASSEGRQGAQDEQFF.

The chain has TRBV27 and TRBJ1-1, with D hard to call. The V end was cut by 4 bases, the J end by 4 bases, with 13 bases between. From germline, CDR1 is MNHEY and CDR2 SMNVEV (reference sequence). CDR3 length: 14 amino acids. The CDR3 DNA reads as TGTGCCAGCAGTTCGGACTCAGGCTCCACTGAAGCTTTCTTT. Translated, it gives CASSSDSGSTEAFF.

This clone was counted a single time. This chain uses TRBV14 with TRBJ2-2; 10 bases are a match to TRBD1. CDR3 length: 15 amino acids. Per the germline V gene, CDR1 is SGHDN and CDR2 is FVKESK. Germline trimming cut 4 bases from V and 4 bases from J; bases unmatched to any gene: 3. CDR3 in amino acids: CASSLRTGGTGELFF. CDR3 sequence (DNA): TGTGCCAGCAGCCTCCGGACAGGGGGCACCGGGGAGCTGTTTTTT.

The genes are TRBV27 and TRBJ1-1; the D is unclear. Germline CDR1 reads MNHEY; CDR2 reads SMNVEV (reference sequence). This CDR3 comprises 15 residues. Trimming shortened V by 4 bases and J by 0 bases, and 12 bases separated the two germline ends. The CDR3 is CASSSRPGMNTEAFF. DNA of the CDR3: TGTGCCAGCAGTTCACGACCGGGCATGAACACTGAAGCTTTCTTT.

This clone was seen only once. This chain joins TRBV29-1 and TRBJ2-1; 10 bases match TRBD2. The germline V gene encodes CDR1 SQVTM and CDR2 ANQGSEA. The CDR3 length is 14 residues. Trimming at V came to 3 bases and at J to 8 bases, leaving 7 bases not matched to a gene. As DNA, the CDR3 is TGCAGCGTTGACATAACTAGCGGGACCTATGAGCAGTTCTTC. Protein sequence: CSVDITSGTYEQFF.

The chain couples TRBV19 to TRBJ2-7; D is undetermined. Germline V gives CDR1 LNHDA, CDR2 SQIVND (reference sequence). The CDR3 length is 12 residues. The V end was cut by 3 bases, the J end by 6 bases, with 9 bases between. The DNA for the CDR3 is TGTGCCAGTAGTATGGGGTCAGGCGAGCAGTACTTC. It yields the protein CASSMGSGEQYF.

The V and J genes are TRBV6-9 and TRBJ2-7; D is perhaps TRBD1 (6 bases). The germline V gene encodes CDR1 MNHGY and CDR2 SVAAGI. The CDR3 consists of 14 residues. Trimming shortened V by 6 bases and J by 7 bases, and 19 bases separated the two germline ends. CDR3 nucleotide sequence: TGTGCCAGCAGCATTTTTACAGGGACGGGGGAGCAGTACTTC. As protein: CASSIFTGTGEQYF.

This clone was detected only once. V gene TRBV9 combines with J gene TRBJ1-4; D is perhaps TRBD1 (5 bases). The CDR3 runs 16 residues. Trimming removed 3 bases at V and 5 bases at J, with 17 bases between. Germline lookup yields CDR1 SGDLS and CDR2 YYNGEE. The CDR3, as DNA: TGTGCCAGCAGCGGAGGTCTAGGACATGGCAATGAAAAACTGTTTTTT. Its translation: CASSGGLGHGNEKLFF.

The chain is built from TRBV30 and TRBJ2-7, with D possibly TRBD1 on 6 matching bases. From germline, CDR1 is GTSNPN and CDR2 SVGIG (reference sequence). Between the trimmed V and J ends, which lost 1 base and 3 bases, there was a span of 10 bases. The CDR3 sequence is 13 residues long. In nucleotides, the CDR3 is TGTGCCTGGAGTGATCAGGGACACTACGAGCAGTACTTC. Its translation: CAWSDQGHYEQYF.

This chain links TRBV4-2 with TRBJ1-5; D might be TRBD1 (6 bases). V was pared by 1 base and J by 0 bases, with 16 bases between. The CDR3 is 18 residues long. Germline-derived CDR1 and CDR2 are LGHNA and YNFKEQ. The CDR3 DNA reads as TGTGCCAGCAGCCAAGTAGGGGGACCGACATATAGCAATCAGCCCCAGCATTTT. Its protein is CASSQVGGPTYSNQPQHF.

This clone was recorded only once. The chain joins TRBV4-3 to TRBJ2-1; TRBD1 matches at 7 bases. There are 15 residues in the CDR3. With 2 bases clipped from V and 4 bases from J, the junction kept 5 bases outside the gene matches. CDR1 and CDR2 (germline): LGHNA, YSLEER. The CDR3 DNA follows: TGCGCCAGCAGCCAATCGACAGGGCTGTACAATGAGCAGTTCTTC. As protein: CASSQSTGLYNEQFF.